The T cell receptor (beta chain) under discussion was sequenced for a study of cytomegalovirus exposure and HLA in healthy donors. This CDR3 contains 11 residues. From germline, CDR1 is DFQATT and CDR2 SNEGSKA (reference sequence). Points from the study as a whole: TCR beta V segments were, for the most part, productive about 87% or about 30% of the time in an earlier analysis.

Comment on this clone: What it binds is not known.

PCR primers comprised 60 Vbeta and 13 Jbeta primers. Only in-frame clones appear in the TCRdb table, and some are missing; sequencing was by immunoSEQ multiplex PCR. The repertoire holds 150,000 to 200,000 clones, with 80% as singletons. The source material was PBMCs. This chain connects TRBV20-1 to TRBJ1-1; D possibly corresponds to TRBD1 (5 bases). This receptor was identified in a man between 25 and 39 years old in good health and CMV-seropositive. The CDR3 region has the DNA TGCAGGGGGCAGGAGAACACTGAAGCTTTCTTT. Translating gives CRGQENTEAFF.